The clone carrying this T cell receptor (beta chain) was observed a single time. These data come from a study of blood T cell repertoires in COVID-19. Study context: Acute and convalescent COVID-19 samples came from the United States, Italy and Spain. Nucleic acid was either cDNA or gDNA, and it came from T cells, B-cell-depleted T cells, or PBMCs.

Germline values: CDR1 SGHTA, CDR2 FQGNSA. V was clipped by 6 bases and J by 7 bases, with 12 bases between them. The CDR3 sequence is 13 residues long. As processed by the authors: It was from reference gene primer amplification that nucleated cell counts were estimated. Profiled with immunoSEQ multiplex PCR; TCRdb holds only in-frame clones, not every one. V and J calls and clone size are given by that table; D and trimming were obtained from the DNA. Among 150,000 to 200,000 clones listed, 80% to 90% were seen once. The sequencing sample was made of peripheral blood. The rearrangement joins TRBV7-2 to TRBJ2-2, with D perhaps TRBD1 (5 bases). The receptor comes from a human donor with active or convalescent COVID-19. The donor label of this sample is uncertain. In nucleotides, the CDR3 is TGTGCCAGCAGTCCCCAGGGTAACGGGGAGCTGTTTTTT. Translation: CASSPQGNGELFF.